This TCR beta chain was documented in a study of control samples from healthy donors and cancer patients. Profiled with immunoSEQ multiplex PCR; TCRdb holds only in-frame clones, not every one. The sample shows some 79,000 clones, approximately 89% of them seen only once. Germline assignment: CDR1 SQVTM and CDR2 ANQGSEA. This CDR3 region has 12 residues. Trimming left V 6 bases short and J 5 bases short, with 13 bases between. The receptor was derived from a man aged 50 or older in good health. The chain uses TRBV29-1 and TRBJ2-5; D might be TRBD2 (5 bases). Material for sequencing was blood. The CDR3 region has the DNA TGCAGCGTGGACTCGCGGACGGAGACCCAGTACTTC. Translating gives CSVDSRTETQYF. Filled out from reference TRBV29-1 and TRBJ2-5, the complete variable domain reads SAVISQKPSRDICQRGTSLTIQCQVDSQVTMMFWYRQQPGQSLTLIATANQGSEATYESGFVIDKFPISRPNLTFSTLTVSNMSPEDSSIYLCSVDSRTETQYFGPGTRLLVL.